Below, 3 T cell receptor beta chains from the same sample are listed, as sequenced in a study of cytotoxic CD8 clonotypes in ibrutinib-treated CLL. Sequencing used immunoSEQ multiplex PCR; TCRdb keeps in-frame clones, though not all of them. This table holds under 200,000 clones, roughly 77% found once. The sequences come from PBMCs, collected after 12 months of ibrutinib treatment. The receptors come from a human donor with chronic lymphocytic leukemia.

The chain's CDR3 is CASGSLIETQYF. CDR3 nucleotide sequence: TGTGCCAGCGGGAGCCTGATAGAGACCCAGTACTTC. This rearrangement joins TRBV2 to TRBJ2-5; a weak D match, TRBD2 (5 bases). The V and J ends lost 8 bases and 4 bases respectively, with 11 bases between them. This CDR3 contains 12 residues. From germline, CDR1 is SNHLY and CDR2 FYNNEI.

The table lists this clone with a few counts. The rearrangement links TRBV7-3 to TRBJ2-7; D possibly corresponds to TRBD1 (5 bases). The germline V and J ends were trimmed by 2 bases and 4 bases, with 9 bases remaining between them. The CDR3 sequence is 13 residues long. Germline V gene data show CDR1 as SGHTA and CDR2 as FQGTGA. The CDR3 sequence is CASSLANRYEQYF. CDR3 in DNA: TGTGCCAGCAGCTTAGCGAACAGGTACGAGCAGTACTTC.

The chain joins TRBV27 to TRBJ2-5; TRBD1 is a possible D gene (5 bases). Per germline, CDR1 MNHEY and CDR2 SMNVEV (reference sequence). Trimming shortened V by 4 bases and J by 5 bases, and 5 bases separated the two germline ends. The CDR3 has 11 residues. CDR3 region: CASSYRETQYF. As DNA, the CDR3 is TGTGCCAGCAGTTACAGGGAGACCCAGTACTTC.